The sequence of this TCR beta chain was determined in a study of control samples from healthy donors and cancer patients (dated by TCRdb to the early 2020s). Receptors were amplified or captured by the immunoSEQ multiplex PCR assay. In TCRdb, the immuneACCESS table is reduced to in-frame sequences with V and J assigned. These tables do not hold every clone; where another copy was compared, an unresolved V gene accounts for under half, and the others remain unexplained. In all, the sample holds roughly 63,000 clones, and roughly 90% of those were seen once. The top ten constitute around 1.7% of the sample. This clone was found a few times. Its antigen remains unidentified. There are no base qualities to consult, and no much larger clone falls within one base. Relative to germline, V is 4 bases shorter and J is 10 bases shorter, with 15 bases between their ends. From its cysteine to its phenylalanine, the CDR3 spans 13 amino acids. Here the CDR3 DNA is all that survives: 39 bases in frame from base 1. CDR1 is given as SGHRS and CDR2 as YFSETQ, both from the germline V gene.

The clonotype originates from a man aged 35 to 55 with colorectal cancer. The sample comprised PBMCs. This receptor chain uses TRBV5-1 and TRBJ2-1; the D gene is possibly TRBD1 or TRBD2, each agreeing over 5 bases. For the CDR3, the sequence is CASSMGEGREQFF. The nucleotide sequence reads as follows: TGCGCCAGCAGCATGGGTGAGGGGCGCGAGCAGTTCTTC.